These 7 T cell receptor beta chains originate from one sample sequenced in a study of shared clonotypes between healthy human individuals. The repertoire was sequenced with immunoSEQ multiplex PCR; TCRdb's copy has only in-frame clones and lacks some. The repertoire has about 1,900,000 clones, about 94% of them found once; the top ten carry around 1.2%. Terminally differentiated effector memory CD45RA+ cells were left out of the naive CD8 fraction, which was CD45RO-negative and positively selected for CCR7. The sequenced sample was naive CD8+ T cells sorted from blood. These TCRs come from a young man in good health.

CDR3 protein: CASSQRQGARTEAFF. The CDR3 DNA sequence: TGCGCCAGCAGCCAAAGACAGGGGGCGAGGACTGAAGCTTTCTTT. The chain employs TRBV4-1 and TRBJ1-1; 10 bases are shared with TRBD1. CDR1 is MGHRA and CDR2 is YSYEKL in the germline V gene. This CDR3 has 15 residues. The V and J ends lost 2 bases and 5 bases, in that order; junction bases with no gene match: 5.

The chain employs TRBV5-8 and TRBJ1-3, with a weak D call TRBD1 (6 bases). Germline V gene data show CDR1 as SGHTS and CDR2 as YDEGEE. Trimming shortened V by 2 bases and J by 7 bases, and 7 bases separated the two germline ends. The CDR3 has 12 amino acids. CDR3 region: CASSFTGNTIYF. The CDR3 DNA is TGTGCCAGCAGCTTCACAGGGAACACCATATATTTT.

In this sample, this clone turned up once. The V gene is TRBV2, the J gene TRBJ2-7, with 10 nucleotides matching TRBD1. CDR1 and CDR2 (germline): SNHLY, FYNNEI. Trimming removed 6 bases from V and 4 bases from J; junction bases left unmatched: 6. The CDR3 runs to 14 residues. The DNA of the CDR3 is TGTGCCAGCAGCCCCGGGACAGGGGATTACGAGCAGTACTTC. Amino acid sequence: CASSPGTGDYEQYF.

The chain links TRBV15 to TRBJ1-4; 7 bases match TRBD1. The germline V gene encodes CDR1 LNHNV and CDR2 YYDKDF (reference sequence). J lost 8 bases, V lost 5 bases, and 8 bases had no gene match. There are 14 residues in the CDR3. The CDR3 sequence is CATSHDRDGEKLFF. CDR3 bases: TGTGCCACCAGCCATGACAGGGACGGCGAAAAACTGTTTTTT.

The V gene is TRBV9, the J gene TRBJ2-3, with D perhaps matching TRBD1 or TRBD2 (5 bases each). This CDR3 is 14 amino acids long. V lost 3 bases and J 13 bases, leaving 21 bases between the germline ends. The germline V gene encodes CDR1 SGDLS and CDR2 YYNGEE. CDR3 nucleotide sequence: TGTGCCAGCAGCGCCCCGGGGCAGGGTGCTCGGGAGTATTTT. This encodes CASSAPGQGAREYF.

This chain joins TRBV7-8 and TRBJ2-1, with TRBD1 matching 8 bases. Trimming at V came to 4 bases and at J to 5 bases, leaving 7 bases not matched to a gene. Germline assignment: CDR1 SGHVS and CDR2 FQNEAQ. The CDR3 contains 15 residues. The DNA for the CDR3 is TGTGCCAGCAGCTATCGGGGACAGGAGAACAATGAGCAGTTCTTC. Translation: CASSYRGQENNEQFF. Using reference TRBV7-8 and TRBJ2-1 for the parts outside the CDR3, the full variable domain is GAGVSQSPRYKVAKRGQDVALRCDPISGHVSLFWYQQALGQGPEFLTYFQNEAQLDKSGLPSDRFFAERPEGSVSTLKIQRTQQEDSAVYLCASSYRGQENNEQFFGPGTRLTVL.

The V and J genes are TRBV27 and TRBJ2-2, with D unclear. With 2 bases removed from V and 0 bases from J, the gap between germline ends came to 7 bases. The CDR3 extends over 15 amino acids. Per the germline V gene, CDR1 is MNHEY and CDR2 is SMNVEV (reference sequence). The CDR3 DNA follows: TGTGCCAGCAGTTTACGAACCACGAACACCGGGGAGCTGTTTTTT. This encodes CASSLRTTNTGELFF.